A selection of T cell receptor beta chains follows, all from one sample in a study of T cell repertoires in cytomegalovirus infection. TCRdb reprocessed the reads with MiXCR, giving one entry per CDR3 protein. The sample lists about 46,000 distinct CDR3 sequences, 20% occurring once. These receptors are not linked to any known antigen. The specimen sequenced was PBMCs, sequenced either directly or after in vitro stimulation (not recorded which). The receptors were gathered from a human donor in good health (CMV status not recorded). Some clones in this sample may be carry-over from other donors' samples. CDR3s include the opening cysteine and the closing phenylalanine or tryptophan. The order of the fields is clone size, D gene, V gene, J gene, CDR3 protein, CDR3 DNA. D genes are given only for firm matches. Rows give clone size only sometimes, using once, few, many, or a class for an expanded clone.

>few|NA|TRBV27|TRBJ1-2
CASSVLQGVGTSTGYTF
TGTGCCAGCAGTGTCTTACAGGGCGTTGGAACTAGTACTGGCTACACCTTC
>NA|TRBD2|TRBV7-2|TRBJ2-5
CASSARAGVQETQYF
TGTGCCAGCAGCGCCCGAGCGGGGGTGCAAGAGACCCAGTACTTC
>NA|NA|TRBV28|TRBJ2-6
CASESGSGANVLTF
TGTGCCAGCGAGTCCGGATCTGGGGCCAACGTCCTGACTTTC
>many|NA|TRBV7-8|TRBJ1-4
CASSLYRDFLFF
TGTGCCAGCAGCTTATACCGGGACTTTTTGTTTTTT
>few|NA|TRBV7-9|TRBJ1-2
CASSLGGLGRGYTF
TGTGCCAGCAGCCTCGGGGGACTGGGTCGTGGCTACACCTTC
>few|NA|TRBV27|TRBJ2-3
CASSSGRLGTDTQYF
TGTGCCAGCAGTTCGGGTCGGTTGGGCACAGATACGCAGTATTTT
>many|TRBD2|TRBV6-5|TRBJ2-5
CASSPSGLAGVETQYF
TGTGCCAGCAGTCCCTCGGGACTAGCGGGAGTGGAGACCCAGTACTTC
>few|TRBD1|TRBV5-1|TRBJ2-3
CASSQGTGGNADTQYF
TGCGCCAGCAGCCAAGGAACAGGGGGAAATGCAGATACGCAGTATTTT
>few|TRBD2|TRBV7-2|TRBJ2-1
CASSLGGLAGRTYNEQFF
TGTGCCAGCAGCTTAGGGGGACTAGCGGGGCGGACCTACAATGAGCAGTTCTTC
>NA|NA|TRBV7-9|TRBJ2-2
CASSIRGQGELFF
TGTGCCAGCAGCATACGAGGGCAGGGGGAGCTGTTTTTT
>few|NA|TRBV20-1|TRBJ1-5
CSARGNQPQHF
TGCAGTGCTAGGGGCAATCAGCCCCAGCATTTT
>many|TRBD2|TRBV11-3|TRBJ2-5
CASSSGRGLAGAETQYF
TGTGCCAGCAGCTCGGGCCGGGGACTAGCGGGAGCAGAGACCCAGTACTTC
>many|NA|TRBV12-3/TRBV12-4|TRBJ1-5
CASSLPEQPQHF
TGTGCCAGCAGTCTGCCTGAACAGCCCCAGCATTTT
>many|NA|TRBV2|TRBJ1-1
CASTYPPPEAFF
TGTGCCAGCACTTATCCCCCCCCCGAAGCTTTCTTT
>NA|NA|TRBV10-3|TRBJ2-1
CAISDYRFSYNEQFF
TGTGCCATCAGTGACTACCGTTTTTCCTACAATGAGCAGTTCTTC
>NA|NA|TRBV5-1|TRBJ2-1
CASSHDIAGYNEQFF
TGCGCCAGCAGCCACGACATAGCTGGCTACAATGAGCAGTTCTTC
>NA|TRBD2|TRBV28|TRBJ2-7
CAVLAGSYEQYF
TGTGCCGTCCTAGCGGGGTCCTACGAGCAGTACTTC
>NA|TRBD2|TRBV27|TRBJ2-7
CASSLSSGRHYEQYF
TGTGCCAGCAGTTTATCTAGCGGGAGACACTACGAGCAGTACTTC
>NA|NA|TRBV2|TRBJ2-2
CASRRERSGGELFF
TGTGCCAGCAGGAGGGAGAGAAGCGGAGGGGAGCTGTTTTTT
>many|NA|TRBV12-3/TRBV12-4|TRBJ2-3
CASGTDTQYF
TGTGCCAGCGGGACAGATACGCAGTATTTT
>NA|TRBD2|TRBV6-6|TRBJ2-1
CASTATSGGPRKFF
TGTGCCAGCACGGCAACTAGCGGGGGGCCCCGGAAGTTCTTC
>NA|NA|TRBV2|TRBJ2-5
CASSPWGIRQETQYF
TGTGCCAGCAGCCCTTGGGGGATACGACAAGAGACCCAGTACTTC
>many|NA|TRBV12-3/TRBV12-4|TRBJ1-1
CASSLSGAEEEAFF
TGTGCCAGCAGTTTGTCGGGGGCCGAAGAAGAAGCTTTCTTT
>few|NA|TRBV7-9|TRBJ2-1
CASSFLYGAYNEQFF
TGTGCCAGCAGCTTTCTTTACGGGGCCTACAATGAGCAGTTCTTC
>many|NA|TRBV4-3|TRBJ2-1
CASSQGGQQFF
TGCGCCAGCAGCCAGGGGGGGCAGCAGTTCTTC
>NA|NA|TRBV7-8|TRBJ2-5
CASSPLTSQETQYF
TGTGCCAGCAGCCCCCTGACTAGTCAAGAGACCCAGTACTTC
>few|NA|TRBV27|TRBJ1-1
CASSGRPPGWGTEAFF
TGTGCCAGCAGTGGCCGACCCCCCGGCTGGGGCACTGAAGCTTTCTTT
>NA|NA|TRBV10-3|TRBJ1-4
CASADSPLQKLFF
TGTGCCAGTGCCGACAGCCCGTTGCAAAAACTGTTTTTT
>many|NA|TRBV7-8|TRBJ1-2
CASSHITDRRGYTF
TGTGCCAGCAGCCATATCACAGACCGTCGGGGCTACACCTTC
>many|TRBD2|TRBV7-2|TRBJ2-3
CASSLDLAGTDTQYF
TGTGCCAGCAGCTTAGACTTAGCGGGAACAGATACGCAGTATTTT
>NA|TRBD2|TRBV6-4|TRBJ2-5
CASSDSSPGLAGGQETQYF
TGTGCCAGCAGTGACTCGTCCCCAGGACTAGCGGGAGGACAAGAGACCCAGTACTTC
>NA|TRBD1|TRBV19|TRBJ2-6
CASSGQAGANVLTF
TGTGCCAGTAGCGGACAGGCTGGGGCCAACGTCCTGACTTTC
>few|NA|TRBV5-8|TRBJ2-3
CASSGPPPWAPDTQYF
TGTGCCAGCAGCGGACCCCCGCCTTGGGCCCCAGATACGCAGTATTTT
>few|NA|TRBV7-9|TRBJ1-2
CAASRGYGGYTF
TGTGCAGCTTCTAGGGGCTATGGTGGCTACACCTTC
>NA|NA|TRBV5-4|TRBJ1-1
CASSPGGTEAFF
TGTGCCAGCAGCCCCGGGGGTACTGAAGCTTTCTTT
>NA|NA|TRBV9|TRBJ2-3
CASSPGGYTDTQYF
TGTGCCAGCAGTCCTGGAGGCTACACAGATACGCAGTATTTT
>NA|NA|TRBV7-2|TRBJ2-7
CASSPSGTRGNSYEQYF
TGTGCCAGCAGCCCAAGCGGGACCAGGGGGAACTCCTACGAGCAGTACTTC
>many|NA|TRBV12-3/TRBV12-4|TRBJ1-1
CASRAVLGTEAFF
TGTGCCAGCAGGGCCGTGCTGGGGACTGAAGCTTTCTTT
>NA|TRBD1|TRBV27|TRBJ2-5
CASSPTGVLQETQYF
TGTGCCAGCAGTCCTACAGGGGTGCTCCAAGAGACCCAGTACTTC
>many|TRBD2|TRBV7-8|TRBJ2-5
CASQLLAGGPETQYF
TGTGCCAGTCAACTTCTGGCGGGGGGGCCAGAGACCCAGTACTTC
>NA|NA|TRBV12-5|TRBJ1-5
CASGLTLEPQHF
TGTGCTAGTGGTTTAACCTTGGAGCCCCAGCATTTT
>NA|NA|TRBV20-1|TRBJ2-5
CSASRGPIQDTQYF
TGCAGTGCAAGCAGGGGCCCTATCCAAGATACCCAGTACTTC
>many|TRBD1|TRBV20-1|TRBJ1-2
CSARGPPGQYYGYTF
TGCAGTGCTAGGGGACCTCCGGGACAGTACTATGGCTACACCTTC
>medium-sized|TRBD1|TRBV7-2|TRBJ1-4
CASSSGTGGQANEKLFF
TGTGCCAGCAGCTCCGGGACAGGGGGCCAGGCTAATGAAAAACTGTTTTTT
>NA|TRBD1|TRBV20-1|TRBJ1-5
CSATGQVYQPQHF
TGCAGTGCTACGGGACAGGTCTATCAGCCCCAGCATTTT
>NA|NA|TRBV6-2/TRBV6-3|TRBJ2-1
CASSYLWGGEQFF
TGTGCCAGCAGTTACTTGTGGGGAGGTGAGCAGTTCTTC
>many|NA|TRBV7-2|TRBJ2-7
CASSFFLGYEQYF
TGTGCCAGCAGCTTCTTCTTGGGTTACGAGCAGTACTTC
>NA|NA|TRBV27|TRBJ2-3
CASSSGNRHTDTQYF
TGTGCCAGCAGTTCGGGGAACAGGCACACAGATACGCAGTATTTT
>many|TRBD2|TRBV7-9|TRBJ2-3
CASTTGSGTPTDTQYF
TGTGCCAGCACCACGGGGAGCGGGACCCCGACAGATACGCAGTATTTT
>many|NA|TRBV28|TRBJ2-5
CASSDPGRSPIETQYF
TGTGCCAGCAGTGATCCGGGACGGTCCCCCATAGAGACCCAGTACTTC
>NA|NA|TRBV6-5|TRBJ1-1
CASSYRGGTEAFF
TGTGCCAGCAGTTACCGTGGGGGCACTGAAGCTTTCTTT